This TCR beta chain appears in the sequencing data of a study of OX40 agonist ivuxolimab in advanced cancers. Study as a whole: Partial responses were achieved by three patients, of whom one had hepatocellular carcinoma and two had cutaneous melanoma. Whole-study results and caveats: Some nonresponders additionally presented with little normalized T-cell clonal expansion.

V dropped 5 bases and J dropped 5 bases, with 9 bases sitting between them. Germline assignment: CDR1 GTSNPN and CDR2 SVGIG (reference sequence). The CDR3 loop spans 12 amino acids. Comments on this clone: Its antigen is as yet unknown.

The table came from immunoSEQ multiplex PCR; TCRdb's copy has only in-frame clones and leaves some out. The sample yields 62,000 or so clones, around 90% seen once. The clonotype was recovered from an adult with an advanced solid tumor such as melanoma, head and neck, liver or kidney cancer. The input for sequencing was CD4+ or CD8+ T cells sorted from blood, taken in a trial of the OX40 agonist ivuxolimab. The gene calls are TRBV30 and TRBJ2-2; the D is unclear. The CDR3 spells CAWALQTGELFF. Written as DNA, the CDR3 is TGTGCCTGGGCACTCCAAACCGGGGAGCTGTTTTTT.